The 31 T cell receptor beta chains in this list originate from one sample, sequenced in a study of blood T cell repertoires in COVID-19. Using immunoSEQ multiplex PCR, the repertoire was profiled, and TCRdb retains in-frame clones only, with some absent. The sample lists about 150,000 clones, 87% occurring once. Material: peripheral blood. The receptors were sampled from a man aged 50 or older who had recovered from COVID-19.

The CDR3 spells CASSLSRGSNTDTQYF. The CDR3 nucleotides read TGTGCCAGCAGTTTATCGCGGGGGTCGAACACAGATACGCAGTATTTT. The rearrangement uses TRBV27 and TRBJ2-3; 7 bases line up with TRBD2. Trimming cost V 0 bases and J 2 bases; bases outside gene matches: 5. This CDR3 has 16 residues. The V gene's germline CDR1 is MNHEY and CDR2 SMNVEV (reference sequence).

CDR3 nucleotides: TGCGCCAGCAGCCAAGATAACAGGGGGAACTACGAGCAGTACTTC. This translates into CASSQDNRGNYEQYF. The chain couples TRBV4-1 to TRBJ2-7; 8 positions agree with TRBD1. Germline CDR1 MGHRA, CDR2 YSYEKL. The V gene end was trimmed by 0 bases and the J gene end by 3 bases; junction bases not matched to a gene: 4. The CDR3 is made up of 15 amino acids.

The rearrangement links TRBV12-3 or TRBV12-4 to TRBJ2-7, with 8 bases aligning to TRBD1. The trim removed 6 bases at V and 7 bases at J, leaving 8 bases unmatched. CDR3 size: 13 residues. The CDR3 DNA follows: TGTGCCAGCAGCCGGACAGGGTCTAGTGAGCAGTACTTC. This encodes CASSRTGSSEQYF.

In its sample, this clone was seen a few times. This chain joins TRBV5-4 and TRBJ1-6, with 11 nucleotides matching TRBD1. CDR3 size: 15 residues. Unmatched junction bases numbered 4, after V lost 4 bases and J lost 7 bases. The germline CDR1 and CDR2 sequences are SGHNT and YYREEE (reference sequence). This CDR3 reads CASSLRTGGNSPLHF. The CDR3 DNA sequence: TGTGCCAGCAGCCTGAGGACAGGGGGCAATTCACCCCTCCACTTT. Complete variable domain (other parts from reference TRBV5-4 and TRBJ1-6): ETGVTQSPTHLIKTRGQQVTLRCSSQSGHNTVSWYQQALGQGPQFIFQYYREEENGRGNFPPRFSGLQFPNYSSELNVNALELDDSALYLCASSLRTGGNSPLHFGNGTRLTVT.

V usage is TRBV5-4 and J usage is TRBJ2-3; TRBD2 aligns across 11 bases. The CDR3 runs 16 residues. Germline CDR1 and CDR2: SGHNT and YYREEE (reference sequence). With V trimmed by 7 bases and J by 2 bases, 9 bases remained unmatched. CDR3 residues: CASGLAGGLHTDTQYF. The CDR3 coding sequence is TGTGCCAGCGGATTAGCGGGGGGGCTTCACACAGATACGCAGTATTTT. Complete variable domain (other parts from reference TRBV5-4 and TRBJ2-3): ETGVTQSPTHLIKTRGQQVTLRCSSQSGHNTVSWYQQALGQGPQFIFQYYREEENGRGNFPPRFSGLQFPNYSSELNVNALELDDSALYLCASGLAGGLHTDTQYFGPGTRLTVL.

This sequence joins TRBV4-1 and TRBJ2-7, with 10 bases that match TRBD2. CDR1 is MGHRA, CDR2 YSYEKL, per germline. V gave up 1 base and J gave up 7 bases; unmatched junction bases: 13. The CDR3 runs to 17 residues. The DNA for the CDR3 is TGCGCCAGCAGCCAAGTATCTAGCGGGGGAATTTCTAGGGAGCAGTACTTC. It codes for CASSQVSSGGISREQYF.

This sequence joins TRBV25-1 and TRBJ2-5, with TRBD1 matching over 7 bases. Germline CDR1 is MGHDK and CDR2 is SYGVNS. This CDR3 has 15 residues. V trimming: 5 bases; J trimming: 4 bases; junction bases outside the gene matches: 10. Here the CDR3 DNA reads TGTGCCAGCAGTCCGAGACAGGGCCCGGGAGAGACCCAGTACTTC. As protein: CASSPRQGPGETQYF.

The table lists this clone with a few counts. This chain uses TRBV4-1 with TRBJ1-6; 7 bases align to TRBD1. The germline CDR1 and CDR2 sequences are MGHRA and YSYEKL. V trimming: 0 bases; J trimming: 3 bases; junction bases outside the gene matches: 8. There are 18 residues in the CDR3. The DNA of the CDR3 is TGCGCCAGCAGCCAAGATACCGGGACAGCTAGCTATAATTCACCCCTCCACTTT. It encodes CASSQDTGTASYNSPLHF.

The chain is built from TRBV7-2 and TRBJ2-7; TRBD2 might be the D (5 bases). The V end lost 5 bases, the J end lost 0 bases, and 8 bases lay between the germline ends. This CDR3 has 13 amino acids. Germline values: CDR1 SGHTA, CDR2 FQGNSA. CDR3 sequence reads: CASSRRGSYEQYF. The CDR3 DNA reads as TGTGCCAGCAGCCGCCGGGGCTCCTACGAGCAGTACTTC.

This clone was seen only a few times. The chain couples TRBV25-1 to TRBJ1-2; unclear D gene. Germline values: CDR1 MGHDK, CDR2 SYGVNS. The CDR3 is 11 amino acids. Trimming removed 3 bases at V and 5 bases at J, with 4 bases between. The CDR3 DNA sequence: TGTGCCAGCAGTGATCTTTATGGCTACACCTTC. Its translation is CASSDLYGYTF.

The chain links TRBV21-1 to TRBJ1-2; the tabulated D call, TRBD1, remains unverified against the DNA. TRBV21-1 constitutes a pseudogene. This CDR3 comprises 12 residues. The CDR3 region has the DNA TGTGCCAGCAGACCCAGGGTAGGTGGCTACACCTTC. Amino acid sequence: CASRPRVGGYTF.

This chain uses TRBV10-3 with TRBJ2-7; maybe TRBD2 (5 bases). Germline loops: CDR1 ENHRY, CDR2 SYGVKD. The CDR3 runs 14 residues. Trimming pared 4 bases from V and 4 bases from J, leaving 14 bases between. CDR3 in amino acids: CAISVGPEGYEQYF. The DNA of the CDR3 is TGTGCCATCAGTGTTGGGCCCGAGGGATACGAGCAGTACTTC.

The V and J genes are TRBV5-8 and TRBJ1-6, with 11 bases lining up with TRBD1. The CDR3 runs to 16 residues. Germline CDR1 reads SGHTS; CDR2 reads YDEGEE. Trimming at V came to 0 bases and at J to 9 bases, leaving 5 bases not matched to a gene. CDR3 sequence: CASSLDYGTGGSPLHF. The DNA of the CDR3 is TGTGCCAGCAGCTTGGATTACGGGACAGGGGGTTCACCCCTCCACTTT.

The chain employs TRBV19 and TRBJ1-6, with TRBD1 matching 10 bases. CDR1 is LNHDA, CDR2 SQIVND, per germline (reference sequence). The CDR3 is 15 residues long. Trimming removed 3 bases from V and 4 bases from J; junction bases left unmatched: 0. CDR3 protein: CASSMGQGYNSPLHF. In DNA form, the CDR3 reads TGTGCCAGTAGTATGGGACAGGGGTATAATTCACCCCTCCACTTT. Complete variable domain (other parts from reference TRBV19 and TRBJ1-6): DGGITQSPKYLFRKEGQNVTLSCEQNLNHDAMYWYRQDPGQGLRLIYYSQIVNDFQKGDIAEGYSVSREKKESFPLTVTSAQKNPTAFYLCASSMGQGYNSPLHFGNGTRLTVT.

CDR3 in amino acids: CASSLGRDSDTQYF. DNA of the CDR3: TGTGCCAGCAGCTTAGGGAGGGATTCAGATACGCAGTATTTT. This sequence joins TRBV7-8 and TRBJ2-3; the D gene is possibly TRBD2 (6 bases). Per germline, CDR1 SGHVS and CDR2 FQNEAQ. Trimming stripped 1 base from V and 4 bases from J, with 9 bases between. This CDR3 has 14 residues.

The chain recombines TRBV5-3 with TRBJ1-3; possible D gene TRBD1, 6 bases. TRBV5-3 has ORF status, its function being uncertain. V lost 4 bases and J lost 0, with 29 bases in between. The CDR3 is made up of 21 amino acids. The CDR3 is CARSRISGACSALSSGNTIYF. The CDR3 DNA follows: TGTGCCAGAAGCCGGATCTCAGGGGCCTGCTCTGCCTTAAGCTCTGGAAACACCATATATTTT.

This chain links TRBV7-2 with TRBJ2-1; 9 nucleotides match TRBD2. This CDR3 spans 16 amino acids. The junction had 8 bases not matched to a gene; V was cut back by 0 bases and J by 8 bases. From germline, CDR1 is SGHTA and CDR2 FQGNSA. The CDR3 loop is CASSLASGGRGDEQFF. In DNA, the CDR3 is TGTGCCAGCAGCTTAGCAAGCGGGGGGCGAGGGGATGAGCAGTTCTTC. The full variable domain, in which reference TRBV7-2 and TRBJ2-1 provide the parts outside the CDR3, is GAGVSQSPSNKVTEKGKDVELRCDPISGHTALYWYRQSLGQGLEFLIYFQGNSAPDKSGLPSDRFSAERTGGSVSTLTIQRTQQEDSAVYLCASSLASGGRGDEQFFGPGTRLTVL.

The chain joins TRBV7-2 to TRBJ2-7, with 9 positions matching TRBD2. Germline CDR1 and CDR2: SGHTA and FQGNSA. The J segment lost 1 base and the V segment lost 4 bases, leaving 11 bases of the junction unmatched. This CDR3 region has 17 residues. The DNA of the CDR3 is TGTGCCAGCAGCTCGACTCGGGCTAGCGGGGTTTCCTACGAGCAGTACTTC. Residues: CASSSTRASGVSYEQYF. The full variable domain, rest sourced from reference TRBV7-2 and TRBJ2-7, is GAGVSQSPSNKVTEKGKDVELRCDPISGHTALYWYRQSLGQGLEFLIYFQGNSAPDKSGLPSDRFSAERTGGSVSTLTIQRTQQEDSAVYLCASSSTRASGVSYEQYFGPGTRLTVT.

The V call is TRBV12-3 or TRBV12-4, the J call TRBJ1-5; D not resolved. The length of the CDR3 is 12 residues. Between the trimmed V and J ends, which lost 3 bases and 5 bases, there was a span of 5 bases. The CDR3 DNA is TGTGCCAGCAGTTTTTCCTATCAGCCCCAGCATTTT. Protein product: CASSFSYQPQHF.

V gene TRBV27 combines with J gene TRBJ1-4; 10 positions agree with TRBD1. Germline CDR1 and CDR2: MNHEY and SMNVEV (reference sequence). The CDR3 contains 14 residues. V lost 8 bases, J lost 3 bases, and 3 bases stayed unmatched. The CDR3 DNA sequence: TGTGCCAGCGCCGGGACAGGGGCTAATGAAAAACTGTTTTTT. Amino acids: CASAGTGANEKLFF.

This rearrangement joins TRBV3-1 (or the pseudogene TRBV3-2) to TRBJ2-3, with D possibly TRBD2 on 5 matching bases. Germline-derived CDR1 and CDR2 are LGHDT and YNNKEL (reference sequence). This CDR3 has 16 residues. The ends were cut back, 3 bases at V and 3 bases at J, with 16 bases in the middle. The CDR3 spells CASSHSSSGRTDTQYF. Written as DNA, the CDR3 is TGTGCCAGCAGCCATTCATCGAGCGGCAGGACAGATACGCAGTATTTT.

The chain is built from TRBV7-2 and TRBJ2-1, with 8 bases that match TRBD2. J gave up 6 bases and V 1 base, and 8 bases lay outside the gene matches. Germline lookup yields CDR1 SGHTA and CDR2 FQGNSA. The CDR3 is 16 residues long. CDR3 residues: CASSLDPAGDLNEQFF. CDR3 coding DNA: TGTGCCAGCAGCTTAGACCCAGCGGGGGACCTCAATGAGCAGTTCTTC.

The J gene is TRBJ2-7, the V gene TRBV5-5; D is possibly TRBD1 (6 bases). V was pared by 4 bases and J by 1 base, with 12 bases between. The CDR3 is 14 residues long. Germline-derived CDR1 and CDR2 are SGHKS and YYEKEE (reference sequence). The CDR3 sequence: CASSPTGVSYEQYF. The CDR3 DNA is TGTGCCAGCAGCCCGACAGGAGTTTCCTACGAGCAGTACTTC.

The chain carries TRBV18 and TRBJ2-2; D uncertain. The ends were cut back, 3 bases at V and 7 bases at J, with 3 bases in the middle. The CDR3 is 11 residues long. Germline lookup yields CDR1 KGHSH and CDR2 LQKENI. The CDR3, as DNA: TGTGCCAGCTCACCCAGCGGGGAGCTGTTTTTT. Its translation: CASSPSGELFF.

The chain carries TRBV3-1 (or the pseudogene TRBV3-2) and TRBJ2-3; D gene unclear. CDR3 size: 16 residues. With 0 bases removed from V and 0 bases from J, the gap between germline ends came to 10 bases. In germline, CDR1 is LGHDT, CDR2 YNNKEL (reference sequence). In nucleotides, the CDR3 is TGTGCCAGCAGCCAAGATGTGGAGTATAGCACAGATACGCAGTATTTT. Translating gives CASSQDVEYSTDTQYF.

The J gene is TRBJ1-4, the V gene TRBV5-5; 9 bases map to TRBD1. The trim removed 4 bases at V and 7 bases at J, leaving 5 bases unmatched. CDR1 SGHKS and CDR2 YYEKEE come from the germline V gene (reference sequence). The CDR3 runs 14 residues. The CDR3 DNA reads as TGTGCCAGCAGCACCGGGACAGGGCCTGAAAAACTGTTTTTT. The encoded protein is CASSTGTGPEKLFF. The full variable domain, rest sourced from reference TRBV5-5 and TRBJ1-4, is DAGVTQSPTHLIKTRGQQVTLRCSPISGHKSVSWYQQVLGQGPQFIFQYYEKEERGRGNFPDRFSARQFPNYSSELNVNALLLGDSALYLCASSTGTGPEKLFFGSGTQLSVL.

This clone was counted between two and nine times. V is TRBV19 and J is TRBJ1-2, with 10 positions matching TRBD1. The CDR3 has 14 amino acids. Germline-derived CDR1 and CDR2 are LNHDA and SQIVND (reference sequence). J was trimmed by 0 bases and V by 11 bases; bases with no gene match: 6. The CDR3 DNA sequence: TGTGCCTCCGACAGGGGGCCACCTAACTATGGCTACACCTTC. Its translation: CASDRGPPNYGYTF. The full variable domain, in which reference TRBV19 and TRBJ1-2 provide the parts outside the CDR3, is DGGITQSPKYLFRKEGQNVTLSCEQNLNHDAMYWYRQDPGQGLRLIYYSQIVNDFQKGDIAEGYSVSREKKESFPLTVTSAQKNPTAFYLCASDRGPPNYGYTFGSGTRLTVV.

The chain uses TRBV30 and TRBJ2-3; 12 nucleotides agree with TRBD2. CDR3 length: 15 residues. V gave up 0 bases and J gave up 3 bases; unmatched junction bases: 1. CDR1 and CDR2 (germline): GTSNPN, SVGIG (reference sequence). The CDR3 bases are TGTGCCTGGAGTGTAGGACTAGCGGGGACAGATACGCAGTATTTT. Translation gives CAWSVGLAGTDTQYF.

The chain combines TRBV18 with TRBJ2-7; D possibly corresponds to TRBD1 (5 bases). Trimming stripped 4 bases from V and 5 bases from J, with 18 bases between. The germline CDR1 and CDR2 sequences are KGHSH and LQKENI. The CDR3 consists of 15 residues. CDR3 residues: CASSRGSFGADEQYF. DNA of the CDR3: TGTGCCAGCTCACGGGGAAGTTTTGGGGCGGACGAGCAGTACTTC.

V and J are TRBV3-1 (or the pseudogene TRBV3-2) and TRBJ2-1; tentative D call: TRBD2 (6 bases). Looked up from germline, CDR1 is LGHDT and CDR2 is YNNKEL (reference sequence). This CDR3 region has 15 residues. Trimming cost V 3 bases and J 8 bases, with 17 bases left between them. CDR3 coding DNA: TGTGCCAGCAGCCATGGGACTCAAAACGCCGATGAGCAGTTCTTC. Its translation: CASSHGTQNADEQFF.

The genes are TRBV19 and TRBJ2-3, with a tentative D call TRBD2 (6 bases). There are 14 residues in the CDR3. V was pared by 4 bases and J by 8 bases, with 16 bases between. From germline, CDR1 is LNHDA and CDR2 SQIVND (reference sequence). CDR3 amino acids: CASSSWASEPTQYF. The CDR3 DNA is TGTGCCAGTAGTAGCTGGGCTAGCGAACCTACGCAGTATTTT. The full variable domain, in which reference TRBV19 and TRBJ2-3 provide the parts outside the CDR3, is DGGITQSPKYLFRKEGQNVTLSCEQNLNHDAMYWYRQDPGQGLRLIYYSQIVNDFQKGDIAEGYSVSREKKESFPLTVTSAQKNPTAFYLCASSSWASEPTQYFGPGTRLTVL.